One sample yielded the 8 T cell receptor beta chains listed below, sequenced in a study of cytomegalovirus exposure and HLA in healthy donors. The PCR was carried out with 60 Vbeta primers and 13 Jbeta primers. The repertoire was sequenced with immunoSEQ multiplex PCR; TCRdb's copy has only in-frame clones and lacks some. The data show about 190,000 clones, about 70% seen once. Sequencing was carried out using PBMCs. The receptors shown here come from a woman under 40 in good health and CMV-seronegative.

CDR3 sequence reads: CASSLPRGANWGTDTQYF. The CDR3 coding sequence is TGTGCCAGCAGCTTACCCCGTGGAGCCAACTGGGGCACAGATACGCAGTATTTT. This chain joins TRBV13 and TRBJ2-3; D remains unclear. Looked up from germline, CDR1 is PRHDT and CDR2 is FYEKMQ (reference sequence). The CDR3 runs to 18 residues. Deletions cut 2 bases from V and 1 base from J, with 19 bases between.

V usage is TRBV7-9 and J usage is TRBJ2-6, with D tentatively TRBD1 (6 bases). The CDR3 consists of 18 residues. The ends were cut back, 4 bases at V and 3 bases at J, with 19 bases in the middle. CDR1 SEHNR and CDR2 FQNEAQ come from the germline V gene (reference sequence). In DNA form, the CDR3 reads TGTGCCAGCAGCTCACCGACAGGAGATCCGCTTGGGGCCAACGTCCTGACTTTC. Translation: CASSSPTGDPLGANVLTF.

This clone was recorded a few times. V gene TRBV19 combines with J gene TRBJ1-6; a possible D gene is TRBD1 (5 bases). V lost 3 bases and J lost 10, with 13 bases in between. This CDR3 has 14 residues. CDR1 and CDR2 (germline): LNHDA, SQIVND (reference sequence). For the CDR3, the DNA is TGTGCCAGTAGTATGTATTCCCCAGGGTCACCCCTCCACTTT. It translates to CASSMYSPGSPLHF.

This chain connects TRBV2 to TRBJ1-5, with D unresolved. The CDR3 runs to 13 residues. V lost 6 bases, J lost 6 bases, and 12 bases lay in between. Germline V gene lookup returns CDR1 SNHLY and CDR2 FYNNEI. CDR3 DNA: TGTGCCAGCAGCTCAGGTTCGCCTCAGCCCCAGCATTTT. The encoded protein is CASSSGSPQPQHF.

CDR3 nucleotide sequence: TGCGCCAGCAGCCCCGTGAACACCGGGGAGCTGTTTTTT. It yields the protein CASSPVNTGELFF. The rearrangement uses TRBV4-1 and TRBJ2-2, with D uncertain. The germline CDR1 and CDR2 sequences are MGHRA and YSYEKL. This CDR3 has 13 amino acids. The V end was cut by 4 bases, the J end by 1 base, with 4 bases between.

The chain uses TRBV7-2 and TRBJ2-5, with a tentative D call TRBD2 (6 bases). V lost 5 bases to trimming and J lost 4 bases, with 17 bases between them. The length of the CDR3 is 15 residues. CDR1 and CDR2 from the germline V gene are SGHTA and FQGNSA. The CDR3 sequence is CASSLKRLGGETQYF. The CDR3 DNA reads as TGTGCCAGCAGCCTAAAAAGACTGGGGGGAGAGACCCAGTACTTC.

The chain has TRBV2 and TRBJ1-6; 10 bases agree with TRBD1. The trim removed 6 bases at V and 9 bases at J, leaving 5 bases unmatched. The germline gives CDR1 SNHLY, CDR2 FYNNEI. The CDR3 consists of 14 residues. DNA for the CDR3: TGTGCCAGCAGAGCGAGGACAGGGGGTTCACCCCTCCACTTT. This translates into CASRARTGGSPLHF. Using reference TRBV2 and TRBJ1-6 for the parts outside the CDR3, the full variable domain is EPEVTQTPSHQVTQMGQEVILRCVPISNHLYFYWYRQILGQKVEFLVSFYNNEISEKSEIFDDQFSVERPDGSNFTLKIRSTKLEDSAMYFCASRARTGGSPLHFGNGTRLTVT.

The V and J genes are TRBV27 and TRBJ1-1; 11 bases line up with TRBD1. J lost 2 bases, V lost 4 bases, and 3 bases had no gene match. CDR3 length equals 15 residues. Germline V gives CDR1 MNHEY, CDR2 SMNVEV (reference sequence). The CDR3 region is CASSSRTGGNTEAFF. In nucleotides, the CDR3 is TGTGCCAGCAGTTCAAGGACAGGGGGCAACACTGAAGCTTTCTTT.